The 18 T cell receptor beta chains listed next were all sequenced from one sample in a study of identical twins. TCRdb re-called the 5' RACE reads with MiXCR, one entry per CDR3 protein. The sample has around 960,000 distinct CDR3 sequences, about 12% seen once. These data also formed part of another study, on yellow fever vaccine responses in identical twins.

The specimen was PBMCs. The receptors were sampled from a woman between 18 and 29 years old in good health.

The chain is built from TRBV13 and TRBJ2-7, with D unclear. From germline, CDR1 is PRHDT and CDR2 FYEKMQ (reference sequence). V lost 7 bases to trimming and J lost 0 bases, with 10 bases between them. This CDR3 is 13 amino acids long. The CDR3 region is CASTYRSSYEQYF. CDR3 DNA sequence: TGTGCCAGCACATATCGAAGCTCCTACGAGCAGTACTTC.

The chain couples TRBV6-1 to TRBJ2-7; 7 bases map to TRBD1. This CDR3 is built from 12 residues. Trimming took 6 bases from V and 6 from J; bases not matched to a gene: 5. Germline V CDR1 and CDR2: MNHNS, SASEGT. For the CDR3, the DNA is TGTGCCAGCAGCCGGGACAGCGTCGAGCAGTACGTC. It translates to CASSRDSVEQYV.

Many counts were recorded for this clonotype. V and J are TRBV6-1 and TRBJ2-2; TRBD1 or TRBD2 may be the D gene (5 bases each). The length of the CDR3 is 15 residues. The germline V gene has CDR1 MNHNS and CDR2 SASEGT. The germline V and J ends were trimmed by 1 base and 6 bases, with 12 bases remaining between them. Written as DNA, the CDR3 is TGTGCCAGCAGTGAAGTAAGAGGGGAAGCCGGGGAGCTGTTTTTT. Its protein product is CASSEVRGEAGELFF.

The CDR3, as DNA: TGTGCCAGCAGTTCGACAGTAAGCAATCAGCCCCAGCATTTT. It yields the protein CASSSTVSNQPQHF. The V and J genes are TRBV7-2 and TRBJ1-5; the D gene is possibly TRBD1 (5 bases). This CDR3 has 14 residues. Looked up from germline, CDR1 is SGHTA and CDR2 is FQGNSA. V lost 6 bases to trimming and J lost 1 base, with 10 bases between them.

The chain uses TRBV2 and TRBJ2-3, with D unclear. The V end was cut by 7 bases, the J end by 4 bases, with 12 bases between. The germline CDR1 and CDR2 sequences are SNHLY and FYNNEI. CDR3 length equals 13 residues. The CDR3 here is CASTVERADTQYF. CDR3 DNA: TGTGCCAGCACAGTGGAAAGGGCAGATACGCAGTATTTT.

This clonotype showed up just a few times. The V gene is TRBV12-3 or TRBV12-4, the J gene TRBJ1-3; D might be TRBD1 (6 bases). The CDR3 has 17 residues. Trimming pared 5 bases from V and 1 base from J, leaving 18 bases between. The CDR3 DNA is TGTGCCAGCAGTACGTCACAGGGAAGGGTTTCTGGAAACACCATATATTTT. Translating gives CASSTSQGRVSGNTIYF.

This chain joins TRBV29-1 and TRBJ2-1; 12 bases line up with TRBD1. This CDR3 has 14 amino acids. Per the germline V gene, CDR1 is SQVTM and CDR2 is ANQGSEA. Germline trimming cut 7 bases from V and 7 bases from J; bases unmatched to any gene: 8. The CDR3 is CSAPGTGGLNEQFF. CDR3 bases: TGCAGCGCCCCTGGGACAGGGGGCTTGAATGAGCAGTTCTTC.

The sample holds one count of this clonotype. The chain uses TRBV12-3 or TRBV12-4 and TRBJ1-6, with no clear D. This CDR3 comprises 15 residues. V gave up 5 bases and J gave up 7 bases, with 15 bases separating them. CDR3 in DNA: TGTGCCAGCAGTGTGGACCAGGCAATGAATTCACCCCTCCACTTT. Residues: CASSVDQAMNSPLHF.

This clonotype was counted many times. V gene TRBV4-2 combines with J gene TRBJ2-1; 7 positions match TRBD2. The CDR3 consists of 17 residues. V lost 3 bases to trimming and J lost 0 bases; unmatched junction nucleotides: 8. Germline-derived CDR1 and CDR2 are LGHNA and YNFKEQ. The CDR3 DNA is TGTGCCAGCAGCCAGGACCCTAGGACTAGCTCCTACAATGAGCAGTTCTTC. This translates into CASSQDPRTSSYNEQFF.

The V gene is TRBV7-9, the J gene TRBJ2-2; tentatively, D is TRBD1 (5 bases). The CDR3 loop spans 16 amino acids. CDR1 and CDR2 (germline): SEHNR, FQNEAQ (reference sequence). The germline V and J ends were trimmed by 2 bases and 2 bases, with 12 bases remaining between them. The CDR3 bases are TGTGCCAGCAGCTTATTTTCCGGACAAAACACCGGGGAGCTGTTTTTT. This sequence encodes CASSLFSGQNTGELFF.

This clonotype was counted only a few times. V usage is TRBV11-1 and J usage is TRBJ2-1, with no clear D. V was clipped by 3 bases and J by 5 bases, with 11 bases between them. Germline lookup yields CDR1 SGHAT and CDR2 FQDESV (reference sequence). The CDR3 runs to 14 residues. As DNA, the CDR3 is TGTGCCAGCAGCTTTTCCCCGGTAGACAATGAGCAGTTCTTC. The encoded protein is CASSFSPVDNEQFF. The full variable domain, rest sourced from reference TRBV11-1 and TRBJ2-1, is EAEVAQSPRYKITEKSQAVAFWCDPISGHATLYWYRQILGQGPELLVQFQDESVVDDSQLPKDRFSAERLKGVDSTLKIQPAELGDSAMYLCASSFSPVDNEQFFGPGTRLTVL.

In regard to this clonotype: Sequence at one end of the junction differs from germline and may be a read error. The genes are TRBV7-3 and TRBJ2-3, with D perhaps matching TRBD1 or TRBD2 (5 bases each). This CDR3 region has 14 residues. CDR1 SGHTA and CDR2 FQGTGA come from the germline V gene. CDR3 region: CASSLSRWGDTQYF. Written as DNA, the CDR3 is TGCGCCAGCAGCTTAAGTCGATGGGGGGATACGCAGTATTTT.

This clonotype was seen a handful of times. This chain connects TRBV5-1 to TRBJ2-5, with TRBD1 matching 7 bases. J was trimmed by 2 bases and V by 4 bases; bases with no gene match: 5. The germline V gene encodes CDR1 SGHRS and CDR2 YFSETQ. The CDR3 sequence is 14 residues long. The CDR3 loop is CASSEKTGQETQYF. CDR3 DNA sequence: TGCGCCAGCAGCGAAAAGACAGGGCAAGAGACCCAGTACTTC.

CDR3: CASSQNLAGGKNYEQYF. For the CDR3, the DNA is TGCGCCAGCAGCCAGAACCTAGCGGGAGGGAAAAACTACGAGCAGTACTTC. The V and J genes are TRBV5-1 and TRBJ2-7; 12 bases agree with TRBD2. The CDR3 covers 17 residues. Germline CDR1 SGHRS, CDR2 YFSETQ. V lost 4 bases to trimming and J lost 3 bases; unmatched junction nucleotides: 11.

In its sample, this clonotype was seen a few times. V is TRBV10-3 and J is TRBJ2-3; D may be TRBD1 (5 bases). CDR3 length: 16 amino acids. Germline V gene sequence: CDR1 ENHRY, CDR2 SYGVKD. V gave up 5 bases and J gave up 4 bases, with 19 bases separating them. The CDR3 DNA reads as TGTGCCATCAGTCGCGGACAAGGGCATAATTCAGATACGCAGTATTTT. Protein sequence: CAISRGQGHNSDTQYF.

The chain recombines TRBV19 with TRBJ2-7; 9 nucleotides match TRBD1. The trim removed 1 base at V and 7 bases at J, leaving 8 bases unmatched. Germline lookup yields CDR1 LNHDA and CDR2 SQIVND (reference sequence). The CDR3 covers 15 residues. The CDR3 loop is CASSIVLGTGREQYF. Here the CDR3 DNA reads TGTGCCAGTAGTATAGTTCTGGGGACAGGGAGGGAGCAGTACTTC.

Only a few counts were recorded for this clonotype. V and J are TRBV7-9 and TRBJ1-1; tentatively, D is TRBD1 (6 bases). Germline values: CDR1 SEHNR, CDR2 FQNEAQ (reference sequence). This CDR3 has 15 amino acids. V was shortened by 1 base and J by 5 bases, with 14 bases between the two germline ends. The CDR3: CASSLGTRGWTEAFF. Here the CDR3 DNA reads TGTGCCAGCAGCTTAGGAACCAGGGGTTGGACTGAAGCTTTCTTT.

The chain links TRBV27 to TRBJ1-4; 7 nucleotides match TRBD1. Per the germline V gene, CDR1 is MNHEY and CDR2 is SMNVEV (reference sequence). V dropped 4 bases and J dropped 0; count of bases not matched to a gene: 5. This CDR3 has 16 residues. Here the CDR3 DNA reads TGTGCCAGCAGTTCTCGACAGGGCGCAACTAATGAAAAACTGTTTTTT. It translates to CASSSRQGATNEKLFF.